One sample yielded the 10 T cell receptor beta chains listed below, sequenced in a study of shared clonotypes between healthy human individuals. TCRdb's copy holds only in-frame clones and misses some; the assay was immunoSEQ multiplex PCR. The sample holds around 430,000 clones, about 85% seen once. The specimen sequenced was PBMCs. The receptors derive from a middle-aged woman in good health. Some clones in this sample may be carry-over from other donors' samples.

This sequence joins TRBV7-9 and TRBJ2-3; D not certain. The CDR3 loop spans 14 amino acids. The germline V gene has CDR1 SEHNR and CDR2 FQNEAQ (reference sequence). V lost 2 bases to trimming and J lost 4 bases, with 10 bases between them. The CDR3 DNA reads as TGTGCCAGCAGCTTAAGTTCGCCCGCAGATACGCAGTATTTT. This codes for CASSLSSPADTQYF.

Written as DNA, the CDR3 is TGTGCCAGCAGCGATAGTCGGGGGTGGAGGACTGAAGCTTTCTTT. Translating it yields CASSDSRGWRTEAFF. This chain connects TRBV7-2 to TRBJ1-1; TRBD1 might be the D (5 bases). V lost 5 bases to trimming and J lost 5 bases, with 18 bases between them. The CDR3 is made up of 15 amino acids. The germline V gene encodes CDR1 SGHTA and CDR2 FQGNSA.

The V gene is TRBV6-1, the J gene TRBJ2-7; 13 bases align to TRBD2. CDR1 MNHNS and CDR2 SASEGT come from the germline V gene. Trimming at V came to 2 bases and at J to 5 bases, leaving 6 bases not matched to a gene. The CDR3 covers 16 residues. CDR3 in DNA: TGTGCCAGCAGTGAATCGACTAGCGGGAGGAGCCACGAGCAGTACTTC. This translates into CASSESTSGRSHEQYF.

The rearrangement uses TRBV27 and TRBJ2-1; 7 bases are a match to TRBD1. Looked up from germline, CDR1 is MNHEY and CDR2 is SMNVEV (reference sequence). This CDR3 is built from 15 residues. J was trimmed by 5 bases and V by 7 bases; bases with no gene match: 11. In DNA form, the CDR3 reads TGTGCCAGCAACTCTGGGACAGCTTTTAACAATGAGCAGTTCTTC. Translation: CASNSGTAFNNEQFF.

The chain recombines TRBV5-1 with TRBJ1-1; D perhaps matches TRBD1 (6 bases). V dropped 0 bases and J dropped 1 base, with 13 bases sitting between them. The germline V gene has CDR1 SGHRS and CDR2 YFSETQ. This CDR3 is built from 16 residues. The CDR3 loop is CASSLVSLQGNTEAFF. The CDR3 DNA is TGCGCCAGCAGCTTGGTCTCTTTACAGGGGAACACTGAAGCTTTCTTT.

The chain combines TRBV14 with TRBJ2-5; tentatively, D is TRBD2 (6 bases). The CDR3 runs to 21 residues. The V gene's germline CDR1 is SGHDN and CDR2 FVKESK. V lost 5 bases to trimming and J lost 7 bases, with 38 bases between them. CDR3 in amino acids: CASSVAKLEGTASTTPATQYF. The CDR3, as DNA: TGTGCCAGCAGCGTAGCGAAGTTGGAGGGAACAGCCTCCACCACCCCAGCGACCCAGTACTTC.

The chain recombines TRBV25-1 with TRBJ2-7; 9 nucleotides agree with TRBD2. The length of the CDR3 is 16 residues. Germline V gene lookup returns CDR1 MGHDK and CDR2 SYGVNS. J gave up 2 bases and V 1 base, and 6 bases lay outside the gene matches. The CDR3 DNA sequence: TGTGCCAGCAGTGAATCGACTAGCGGAGACCCCTACGAGCAGTACTTC. Protein product: CASSESTSGDPYEQYF.

V is TRBV5-1 and J is TRBJ2-1; no clear D gene. There are 17 residues in the CDR3. Trimming removed 1 base at V and 0 bases at J, with 14 bases between. Looked up from germline, CDR1 is SGHRS and CDR2 is YFSETQ. CDR3 coding DNA: TGCGCCAGCAGCTTGACGGCAATAGAGTTCTCCTACAATGAGCAGTTCTTC. As protein: CASSLTAIEFSYNEQFF.

The chain is built from TRBV10-2 and TRBJ1-6, with D unresolved. There are 13 residues in the CDR3. Trimming pared 4 bases from V and 7 bases from J, leaving 8 bases between. Looked up from germline, CDR1 is WSHSY and CDR2 is SAAADI. The CDR3 region is CASSADTNSPLHF. DNA for the CDR3: TGCGCCAGCAGTGCTGACACCAATTCACCCCTCCACTTT.

The genes are TRBV5-1 and TRBJ2-7; D may correspond to TRBD1 or TRBD2 (5 bases each). The CDR3 is 12 residues long. Trimming shortened V by 5 bases and J by 9 bases, and 15 bases separated the two germline ends. CDR1 is SGHRS and CDR2 is YFSETQ in the germline V gene. Here the CDR3 DNA reads TGCGCCAGCAGTTCGCAGGGACGGGGGCAGTACTTC. Residues: CASSSQGRGQYF.